Listed here are 21 T cell receptor beta chains from one sample, sequenced in a study of cytomegalovirus exposure and HLA in healthy donors. Profiling relied on immunoSEQ multiplex PCR, and the TCRdb table lists in-frame clones only, not all of them. This sample has more than 200,000 clones, with 90% found just once. What was sequenced was PBMCs. The source of these receptors is a woman aged 25 to 39 in good health and CMV-seronegative.

The chain has TRBV7-6 and TRBJ2-7; D is perhaps TRBD2 (5 bases). The CDR3 length is 15 residues. Germline CDR1 is SGHVS and CDR2 is FNYEAQ. V lost 6 bases and J lost 7, with 22 bases in between. The CDR3 spells CASSSVREVGMEQYF. The CDR3 DNA reads TGTGCCAGCAGTTCGGTACGAGAGGTCGGGATGGAGCAGTACTTC. Based on the CDR3 plus reference TRBV7-6 and TRBJ2-7, the full variable domain is GAGVSQSPRYKVTKRGQDVALRCDPISGHVSLYWYRQALGQGPEFLTYFNYEAQQDKSGLPNDRFSAERPEGSISTLTIQRTEQRDSAMYRCASSSVREVGMEQYFGPGTRLTVT.

The rearrangement links TRBV25-1 to TRBJ2-3; D perhaps matches TRBD1 (5 bases). This CDR3 is built from 15 residues. CDR1 and CDR2 (germline): MGHDK, SYGVNS. Trimming pared 8 bases from V and 2 bases from J, leaving 17 bases between. The CDR3 sequence: CASGEDKGITDTQYF. CDR3 coding DNA: TGTGCCAGCGGAGAGGACAAGGGCATCACAGATACGCAGTATTTT. Full variable domain (outside the CDR3, taken from reference TRBV25-1 and TRBJ2-3): EADIYQTPRYLVIGTGKKITLECSQTMGHDKMYWYQQDPGMELHLIHYSYGVNSTEKGDLSSESTVSRIRTEHFPLTLESARPSHTSQYLCASGEDKGITDTQYFGPGTRLTVL.

The chain recombines TRBV7-9 with TRBJ2-7, with D unclear. The V gene lost 2 bases and the J gene lost 2 bases, with 10 bases spanning the gap. In germline, CDR1 is SEHNR, CDR2 FQNEAQ (reference sequence). This CDR3 region has 14 residues. The CDR3 DNA is TGTGCCAGCAGCTTACCCCCACCTCCCTACGAGCAGTACTTC. As protein: CASSLPPPPYEQYF.

The chain links TRBV11-2 to TRBJ2-4; D is ambiguous. V dropped 4 bases and J dropped 3 bases, with 10 bases sitting between them. Germline loops: CDR1 SGHAT, CDR2 FQNNGV. The CDR3 has 14 residues. The CDR3 region is CASSSRLVKNIQYF. The CDR3 DNA sequence: TGTGCCAGCAGCTCCCGGCTAGTCAAAAACATTCAGTACTTC.

The V gene is TRBV29-1, the J gene TRBJ1-1; D gene ambiguous. V was cut by 1 base and J by 5 bases, with 11 bases left in between. CDR1 is SQVTM, CDR2 ANQGSEA, per germline. This CDR3 is built from 13 residues. This CDR3 reads CSVEGKVGTEAFF. DNA of the CDR3: TGCAGCGTTGAAGGGAAAGTGGGGACTGAAGCTTTCTTT.

The J gene is TRBJ1-1, the V gene TRBV6-1; the match to TRBD1 covers 8 bases. The CDR3 length is 15 residues. CDR1 is MNHNS, CDR2 SASEGT, per germline. Trimming cost V 2 bases and J 5 bases; bases outside gene matches: 7. CDR3 region: CASSEQGAVSTEAFF. For the CDR3, the DNA is TGTGCCAGCAGTGAACAGGGGGCCGTAAGTACTGAAGCTTTCTTT.

The chain is built from TRBV4-3 and TRBJ2-2; D remains ambiguous. With 2 bases removed from V and 1 base from J, the gap between germline ends came to 5 bases. The CDR3 extends over 14 amino acids. Germline V CDR1 and CDR2: LGHNA, YSLEER. CDR3 loop: CASSQSWNTGELFF. CDR3 coding DNA: TGCGCCAGCAGCCAATCTTGGAACACCGGGGAGCTGTTTTTT.

The chain uses TRBV6-1 and TRBJ2-7; 9 nucleotides line up with TRBD1. Per germline, CDR1 MNHNS and CDR2 SASEGT. The CDR3 loop spans 15 amino acids. After removal of 6 bases from V and 0 bases from J, the junction contained 6 bases not matched to a gene. The CDR3 loop is CASRPGQGSSYEQYF. DNA for the CDR3: TGTGCCAGCAGGCCGGGACAGGGTAGCTCCTACGAGCAGTACTTC.

This clone was recorded only once. The chain couples TRBV2 to TRBJ2-1; D is unclear. Germline V gene data show CDR1 as SNHLY and CDR2 as FYNNEI. V gave up 7 bases and J gave up 6 bases, with 7 bases separating them. There are 11 residues in the CDR3. CDR3 nucleotides: TGTGCCAGCAACATCCCCAATGAGCAGTTCTTC. Translated, it gives CASNIPNEQFF.

The chain carries TRBV28 and TRBJ2-7; D gene unclear. Trimming left V 3 bases short and J 5 bases short, with 8 bases between. This CDR3 region has 12 residues. The germline V gene encodes CDR1 MDHEN and CDR2 SYDVKM. The DNA of the CDR3 is TGTGCCAGCAGTTTCAGGTACGACGAGCAGTACTTC. This gives the protein CASSFRYDEQYF.

This clone was seen once. The chain has TRBV27 and TRBJ2-5; TRBD1 is a possible D gene (5 bases). The CDR3 is 15 amino acids. Germline assignment: CDR1 MNHEY and CDR2 SMNVEV (reference sequence). The V end lost 2 bases, the J end lost 2 bases, and 12 bases lay between the germline ends. The CDR3 coding sequence is TGTGCCAGCAGTTTAGGGGCAGGACCGCAAGAGACCCAGTACTTC. Its translation is CASSLGAGPQETQYF.

The chain carries TRBV29-1 and TRBJ2-1, with 8 bases lining up with TRBD1. This CDR3 spans 14 amino acids. In germline, CDR1 is SQVTM, CDR2 ANQGSEA. Losses at the gene ends were 4 bases for V and 7 bases for J; bases not matched to a gene: 9. CDR3 region: CSVAAGGAGNEQFF. The DNA of the CDR3 is TGCAGCGTTGCCGCAGGGGGCGCAGGGAATGAGCAGTTCTTC.

This clone was seen a single time. V and J are TRBV5-1 and TRBJ1-4, with 9 nucleotides matching TRBD1. The germline V gene encodes CDR1 SGHRS and CDR2 YFSETQ. The ends lost 4 bases at V and 3 bases at J; junction bases unmatched: 4. The CDR3 totals 15 residues. CDR3 coding DNA: TGCGCCAGCAGCAGGGACAGGGTTTCTAATGAAAAACTGTTTTTT. Its translation is CASSRDRVSNEKLFF. The full variable domain, its missing parts supplied by reference TRBV5-1 and TRBJ1-4, is KAGVTQTPRYLIKTRGQQVTLSCSPISGHRSVSWYQQTPGQGLQFLFEYFSETQRNKGNFPGRFSGRQFSNSRSEMNVSTLELGDSALYLCASSRDRVSNEKLFFGSGTQLSVL.

Turning to this clone: Other DNA sequences in this sample translate to the same CDR3. The chain carries TRBV27 and TRBJ2-5; D is ambiguous. Germline values: CDR1 MNHEY, CDR2 SMNVEV (reference sequence). V dropped 3 bases and J dropped 5 bases, with 4 bases sitting between them. This CDR3 contains 11 residues. CDR3 in amino acids: CASSLGETQYF. The DNA of the CDR3 is TGTGCCAGCAGTTTGGGGGAGACCCAGTACTTC.

V usage is TRBV28 and J usage is TRBJ2-3; TRBD1 matches at 7 bases. The germline gives CDR1 MDHEN, CDR2 SYDVKM. J gave up 0 bases and V 7 bases, and 1 base lay outside the gene matches. The CDR3 totals 13 residues. CDR3 nucleotides: TGTGCCAGCATGACAGGGAGCACAGATACGCAGTATTTT. This encodes CASMTGSTDTQYF. The full variable domain, in which reference TRBV28 and TRBJ2-3 provide the parts outside the CDR3, is DVKVTQSSRYLVKRTGEKVFLECVQDMDHENMFWYRQDPGLGLRLIYFSYDVKMKEKGDIPEGYSVSREKKERFSLILESASTNQTSMYLCASMTGSTDTQYFGPGTRLTVL.

V usage is TRBV30 and J usage is TRBJ2-5, with D tentatively TRBD2 (6 bases). Germline CDR1 and CDR2: GTSNPN and SVGIG (reference sequence). CDR3 size: 15 residues. Trimming pared 0 bases from V and 4 bases from J, leaving 15 bases between. CDR3: CAWSVPSGVGETQYF. The CDR3 nucleotides are TGTGCCTGGAGTGTACCGTCGGGGGTTGGAGAGACCCAGTACTTC.

The CDR3 nucleotides are TGTGCCAGCTCACCTTCGAGGGGAGAGACCCAGTACTTC. Translation gives CASSPSRGETQYF. This chain connects TRBV18 to TRBJ2-5; D is tentatively TRBD1 or TRBD2 (5 bases each). This CDR3 is 13 amino acids long. Trimming took 3 bases from V and 4 from J, leaving 9 bases between them. The germline V gene has CDR1 KGHSH and CDR2 LQKENI.

The gene calls are TRBV18 and TRBJ2-3, with 7 bases that match TRBD1. V dropped 0 bases and J dropped 5; count of bases not matched to a gene: 8. The germline gives CDR1 KGHSH, CDR2 LQKENI. The CDR3 is made up of 16 amino acids. DNA of the CDR3: TGTGCCAGCTCACCACCGTTGCCAGGGGGTGGAGATACGCAGTATTTT. Its translation is CASSPPLPGGGDTQYF.

V and J are TRBV4-2 and TRBJ1-1; the match to TRBD1 covers 8 bases. V shed 9 bases, J shed 3 bases, and the junction held 9 bases outside the gene matches. The CDR3 extends over 14 amino acids. CDR1 LGHNA and CDR2 YNFKEQ come from the germline V gene. The CDR3: CASRQGAGYTEAFF. The CDR3 bases are TGTGCCAGTAGGCAGGGGGCCGGATACACTGAAGCTTTCTTT.

The chain recombines TRBV6-6 with TRBJ2-7, with D unclear. Germline CDR1 reads MNHNY; CDR2 reads SVGAGI (reference sequence). Trimming cost V 5 bases and J 4 bases, with 12 bases left between them. The CDR3 is made up of 13 amino acids. The CDR3 region has the DNA TGTGCCAGCAGTCCCCAGCTATTTTACGAGCAGTACTTC. Amino acid sequence: CASSPQLFYEQYF.

The chain carries TRBV15 and TRBJ1-4, with a weak D call TRBD1 (6 bases). This CDR3 has 14 residues. Germline CDR1 LNHNV, CDR2 YYDKDF (reference sequence). Trimming stripped 0 bases from V and 8 bases from J, with 10 bases between. The CDR3 region is CATSRDGGREKLFF. The CDR3 DNA reads as TGTGCCACCAGCAGAGATGGGGGCAGGGAAAAACTGTTTTTT.